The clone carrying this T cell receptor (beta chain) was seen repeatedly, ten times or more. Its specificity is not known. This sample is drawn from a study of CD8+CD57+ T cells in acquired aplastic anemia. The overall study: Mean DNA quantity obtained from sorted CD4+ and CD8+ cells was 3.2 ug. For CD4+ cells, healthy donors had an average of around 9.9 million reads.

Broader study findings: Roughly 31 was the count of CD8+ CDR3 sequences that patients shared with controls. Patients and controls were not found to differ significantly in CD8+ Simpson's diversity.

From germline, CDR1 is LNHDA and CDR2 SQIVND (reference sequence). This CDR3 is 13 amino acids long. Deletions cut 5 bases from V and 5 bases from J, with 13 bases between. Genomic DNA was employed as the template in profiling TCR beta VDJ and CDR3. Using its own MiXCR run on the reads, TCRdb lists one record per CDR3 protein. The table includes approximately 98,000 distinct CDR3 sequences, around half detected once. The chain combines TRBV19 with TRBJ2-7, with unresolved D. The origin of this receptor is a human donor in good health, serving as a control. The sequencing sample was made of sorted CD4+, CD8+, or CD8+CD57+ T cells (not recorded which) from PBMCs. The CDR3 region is CASSPLTGDEQYF. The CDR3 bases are TGTGCCAGTAGTCCCCTGACTGGGGACGAGCAGTACTTC. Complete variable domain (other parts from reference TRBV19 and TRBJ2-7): DGGITQSPKYLFRKEGQNVTLSCEQNLNHDAMYWYRQDPGQGLRLIYYSQIVNDFQKGDIAEGYSVSREKKESFPLTVTSAQKNPTAFYLCASSPLTGDEQYFGPGTRLTVT.